This TCR beta chain originates from a study of T cell repertoires in cytomegalovirus infection. Study overall: Public signatures in TCR beta pointed to CMV infection and matching HLA type.

V was pared by 6 bases and J by 1 base, with 9 bases between. This CDR3 comprises 12 residues. Germline loops: CDR1 SQVTM, CDR2 ANQGSEA. Findings and limits, study-wide: HLA-C-restricted TCR beta clonotypes specific for CMV led the ex vivo response. Of the TCR beta families, the public ones yielded a cumulative frequency that identified carriers of CMV plus the relevant HLA.

As to this clonotype: No antigen is known for it.

MiXCR, applied by TCRdb to the reads, yields one record per CDR3 protein. The sample holds 400,000 or so distinct CDR3 sequences, 15% to 20% seen once. This receptor was taken from a human donor in good health (CMV status not recorded). Some clones in this sample may be carry-over from other donors' samples. The chain combines TRBV29-1 with TRBJ2-5, with D perhaps TRBD1 (6 bases). The source material was PBMCs. The CDR3 reads CSVDRIQETQYF. The CDR3 DNA reads as TGCAGCGTCGACAGGATCCAAGAGACCCAGTACTTC.